This note documents a single T cell receptor (beta chain) sequence. The record originates from a study of blood T cell repertoires in COVID-19. About the research overall: Sample material is recorded as cDNA or gDNA derived from T cells, B-cell-depleted T cells, or PBMCs.

The method was immunoSEQ multiplex PCR; TCRdb's version includes in-frame clones alone and lacks a portion of them. Counted here are just under 90,000 clones, nearly 90% occurring once; the ten biggest clones make up 2.9%. This CDR3 has 15 amino acids. CDR1 and CDR2 from the germline V gene are LGHNA and YSLEER. V shed 4 bases, J shed 4 bases, and the junction held 5 bases outside the gene matches. The sample consisted of peripheral blood. The source of this sequence is a woman of 80 years or more with acute or convalescent COVID-19. V and J are TRBV4-3 and TRBJ2-3; 10 bases agree with TRBD1. The chain's CDR3 is CASSRRDRGSDTQYF. CDR3 nucleotide sequence: TGCGCCAGCAGCCGGCGGGACAGGGGATCAGATACGCAGTATTTT.